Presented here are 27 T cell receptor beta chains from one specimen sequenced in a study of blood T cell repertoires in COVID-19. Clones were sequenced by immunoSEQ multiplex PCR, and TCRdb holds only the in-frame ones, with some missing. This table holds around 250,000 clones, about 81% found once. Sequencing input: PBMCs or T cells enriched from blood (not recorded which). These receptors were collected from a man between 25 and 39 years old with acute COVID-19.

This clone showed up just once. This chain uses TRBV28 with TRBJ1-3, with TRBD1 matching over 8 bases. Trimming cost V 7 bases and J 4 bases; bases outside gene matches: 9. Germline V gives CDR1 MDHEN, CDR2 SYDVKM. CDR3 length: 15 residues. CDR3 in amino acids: CASTIRQGYGNTIYF. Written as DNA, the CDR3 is TGTGCCAGCACAATAAGACAGGGGTACGGAAACACCATATATTTT.

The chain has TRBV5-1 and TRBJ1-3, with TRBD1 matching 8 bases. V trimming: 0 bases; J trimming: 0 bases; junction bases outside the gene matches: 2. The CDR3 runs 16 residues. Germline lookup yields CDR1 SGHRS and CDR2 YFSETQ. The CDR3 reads CASSLVTGGSGNTIYF. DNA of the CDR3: TGCGCCAGCAGCTTGGTTACAGGGGGCTCTGGAAACACCATATATTTT. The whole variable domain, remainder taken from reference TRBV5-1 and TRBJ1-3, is KAGVTQTPRYLIKTRGQQVTLSCSPISGHRSVSWYQQTPGQGLQFLFEYFSETQRNKGNFPGRFSGRQFSNSRSEMNVSTLELGDSALYLCASSLVTGGSGNTIYFGEGSWLTVV.

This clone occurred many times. As DNA, the CDR3 is TGTGCCAGCAGTGATGTGGGACAGGGCTCATCTGAAGCTTTCTTT. It specifies CASSDVGQGSSEAFF. This chain joins TRBV6-1 and TRBJ1-1; 9 nucleotides agree with TRBD1. This CDR3 has 15 residues. J gave up 6 bases and V 3 bases, and 8 bases lay outside the gene matches. Germline assignment: CDR1 MNHNS and CDR2 SASEGT.

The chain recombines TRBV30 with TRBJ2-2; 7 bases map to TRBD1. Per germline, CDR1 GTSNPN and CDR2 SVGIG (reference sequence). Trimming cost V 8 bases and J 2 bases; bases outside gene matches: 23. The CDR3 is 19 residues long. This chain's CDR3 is CADDRANRHAGINTGELFF. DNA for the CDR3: TGTGCCGATGACAGGGCTAATCGACATGCCGGCATAAACACCGGGGAGCTGTTTTTT.

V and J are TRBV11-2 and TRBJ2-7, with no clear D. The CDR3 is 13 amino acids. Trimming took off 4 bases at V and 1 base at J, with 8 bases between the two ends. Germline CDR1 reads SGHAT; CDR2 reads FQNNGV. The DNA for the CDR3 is TGTGCCAGCAGCTCCTCCGTATCCTACGAGCAGTACGTC. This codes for CASSSSVSYEQYV.

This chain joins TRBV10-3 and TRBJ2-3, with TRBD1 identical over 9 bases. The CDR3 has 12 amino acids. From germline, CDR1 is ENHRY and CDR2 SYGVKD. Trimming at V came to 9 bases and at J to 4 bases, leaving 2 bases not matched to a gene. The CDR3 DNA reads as TGTGCCATGGGGACAGGGTCAGATACGCAGTATTTT. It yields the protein CAMGTGSDTQYF.

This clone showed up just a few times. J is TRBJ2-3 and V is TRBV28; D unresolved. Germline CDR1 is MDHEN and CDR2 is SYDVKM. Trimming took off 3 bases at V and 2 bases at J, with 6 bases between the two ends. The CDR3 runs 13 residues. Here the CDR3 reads CASSFIATDTQYF. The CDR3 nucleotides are TGTGCCAGCAGTTTCATAGCCACAGATACGCAGTATTTT.

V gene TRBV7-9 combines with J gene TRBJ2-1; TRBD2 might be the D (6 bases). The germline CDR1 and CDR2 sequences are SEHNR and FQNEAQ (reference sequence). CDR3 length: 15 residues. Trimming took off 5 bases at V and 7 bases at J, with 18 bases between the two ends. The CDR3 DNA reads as TGTGCCAGCAGCCCCACCGCCCGGGGGTCAAATGAGCAGTTCTTC. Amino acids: CASSPTARGSNEQFF.

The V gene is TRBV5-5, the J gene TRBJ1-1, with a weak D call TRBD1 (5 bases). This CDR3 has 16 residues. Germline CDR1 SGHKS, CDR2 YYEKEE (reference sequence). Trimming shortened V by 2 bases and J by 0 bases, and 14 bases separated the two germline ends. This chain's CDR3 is CASSFRRGGLNTEAFF. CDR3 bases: TGTGCCAGCAGCTTCCGCCGGGGGGGTCTGAACACTGAAGCTTTCTTT. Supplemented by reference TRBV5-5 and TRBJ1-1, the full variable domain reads DAGVTQSPTHLIKTRGQQVTLRCSPISGHKSVSWYQQVLGQGPQFIFQYYEKEERGRGNFPDRFSARQFPNYSSELNVNALLLGDSALYLCASSFRRGGLNTEAFFGQGTRLTVV.

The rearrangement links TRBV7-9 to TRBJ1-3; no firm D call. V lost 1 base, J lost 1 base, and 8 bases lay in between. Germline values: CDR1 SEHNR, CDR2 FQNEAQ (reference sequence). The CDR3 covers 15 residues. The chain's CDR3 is CASSLGTGSGNTIYF. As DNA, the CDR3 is TGTGCCAGCAGCTTAGGTACGGGATCTGGAAACACCATATATTTT.

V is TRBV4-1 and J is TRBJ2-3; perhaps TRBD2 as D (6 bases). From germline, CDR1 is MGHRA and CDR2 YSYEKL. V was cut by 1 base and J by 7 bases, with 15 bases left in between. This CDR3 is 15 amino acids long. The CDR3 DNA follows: TGCGCCAGCAGCCAAGGGGAGGCGGAGAAATATACGCAGTATTTT. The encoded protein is CASSQGEAEKYTQYF.

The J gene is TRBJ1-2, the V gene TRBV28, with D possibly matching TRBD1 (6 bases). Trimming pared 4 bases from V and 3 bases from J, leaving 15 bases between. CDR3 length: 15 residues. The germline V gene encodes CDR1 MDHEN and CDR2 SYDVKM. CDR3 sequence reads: CASSSPTQGYYGYTF. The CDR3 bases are TGTGCCAGCAGTTCCCCAACCCAGGGGTACTATGGCTACACCTTC.

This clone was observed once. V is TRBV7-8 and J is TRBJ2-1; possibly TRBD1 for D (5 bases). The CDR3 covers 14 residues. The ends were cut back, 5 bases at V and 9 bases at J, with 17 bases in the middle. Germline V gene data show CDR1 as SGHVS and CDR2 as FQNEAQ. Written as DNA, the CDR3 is TGTGCCAGCAGCCCACAGGCCCGTCTCGGTGAGCAGTTCTTC. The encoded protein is CASSPQARLGEQFF.

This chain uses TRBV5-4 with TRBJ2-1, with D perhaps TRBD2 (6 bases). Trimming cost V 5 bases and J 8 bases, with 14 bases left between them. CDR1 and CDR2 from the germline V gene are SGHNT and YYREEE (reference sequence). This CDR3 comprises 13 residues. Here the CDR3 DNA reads TGTGCCAGCAGTTCACCCGGAGGGGATGAGCAGTTCTTC. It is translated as CASSSPGGDEQFF. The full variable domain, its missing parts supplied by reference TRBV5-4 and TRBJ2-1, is ETGVTQSPTHLIKTRGQQVTLRCSSQSGHNTVSWYQQALGQGPQFIFQYYREEENGRGNFPPRFSGLQFPNYSSELNVNALELDDSALYLCASSSPGGDEQFFGPGTRLTVL.

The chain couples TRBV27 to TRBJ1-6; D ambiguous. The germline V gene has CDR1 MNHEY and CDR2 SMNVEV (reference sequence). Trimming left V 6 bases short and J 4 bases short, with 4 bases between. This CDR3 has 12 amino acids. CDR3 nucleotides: TGTGCCAGCAGAGAGTATAATTCACCCCTCCACTTT. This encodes CASREYNSPLHF.

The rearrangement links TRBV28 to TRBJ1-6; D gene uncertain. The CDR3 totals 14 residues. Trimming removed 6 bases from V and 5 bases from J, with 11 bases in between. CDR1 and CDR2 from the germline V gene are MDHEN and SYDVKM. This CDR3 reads CASRLVSDNSPLHF. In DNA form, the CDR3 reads TGTGCCAGCAGACTGGTGTCTGATAATTCACCCCTCCACTTT.

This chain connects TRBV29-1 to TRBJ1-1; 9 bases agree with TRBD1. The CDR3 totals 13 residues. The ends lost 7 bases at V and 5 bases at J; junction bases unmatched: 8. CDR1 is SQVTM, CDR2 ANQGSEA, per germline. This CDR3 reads CSAWDRDSTEAFF. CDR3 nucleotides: TGCAGCGCTTGGGACAGGGACTCGACTGAAGCTTTCTTT. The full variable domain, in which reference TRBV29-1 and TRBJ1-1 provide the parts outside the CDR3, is SAVISQKPSRDICQRGTSLTIQCQVDSQVTMMFWYRQQPGQSLTLIATANQGSEATYESGFVIDKFPISRPNLTFSTLTVSNMSPEDSSIYLCSAWDRDSTEAFFGQGTRLTVV.

CDR3 protein: CASSLDRGRRQYV. As DNA, the CDR3 is TGTGCCAGCAGCTTAGATCGCGGGAGGCGGCAGTACGTC. The chain links TRBV7-2 to TRBJ2-7; 8 bases are shared with TRBD2. This CDR3 has 13 amino acids. The germline CDR1 and CDR2 sequences are SGHTA and FQGNSA. The trim removed 1 base at V and 9 bases at J, leaving 5 bases unmatched.

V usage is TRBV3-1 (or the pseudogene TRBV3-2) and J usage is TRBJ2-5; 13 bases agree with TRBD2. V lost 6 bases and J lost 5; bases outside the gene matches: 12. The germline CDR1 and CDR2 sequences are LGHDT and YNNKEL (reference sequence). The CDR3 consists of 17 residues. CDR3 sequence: CASSFATSGRAVETQYF. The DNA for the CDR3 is TGTGCCAGCAGTTTCGCTACTAGCGGGAGGGCAGTGGAGACCCAGTACTTC.

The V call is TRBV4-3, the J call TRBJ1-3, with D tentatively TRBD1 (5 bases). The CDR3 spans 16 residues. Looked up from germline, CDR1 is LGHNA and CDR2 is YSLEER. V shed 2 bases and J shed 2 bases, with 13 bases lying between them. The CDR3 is CASSQTDSVPGNTIYF. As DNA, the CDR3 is TGCGCCAGCAGCCAAACCGACAGTGTCCCTGGAAACACCATATATTTT.

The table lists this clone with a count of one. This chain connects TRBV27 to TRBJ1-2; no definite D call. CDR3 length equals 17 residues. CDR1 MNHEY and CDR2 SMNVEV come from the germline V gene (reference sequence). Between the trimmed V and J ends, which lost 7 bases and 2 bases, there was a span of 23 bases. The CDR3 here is CASTHRGEEVRNYGYTF. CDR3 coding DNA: TGTGCCAGCACCCATCGCGGGGAAGAGGTTAGGAACTATGGCTACACCTTC.

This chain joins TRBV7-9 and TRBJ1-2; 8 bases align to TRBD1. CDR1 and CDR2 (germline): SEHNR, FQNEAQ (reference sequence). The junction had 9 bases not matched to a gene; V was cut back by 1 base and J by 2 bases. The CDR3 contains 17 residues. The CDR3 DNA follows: TGTGCCAGCAGCTTAGTCGTAGGGACAGGAGGGAACTATGGCTACACCTTC. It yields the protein CASSLVVGTGGNYGYTF.

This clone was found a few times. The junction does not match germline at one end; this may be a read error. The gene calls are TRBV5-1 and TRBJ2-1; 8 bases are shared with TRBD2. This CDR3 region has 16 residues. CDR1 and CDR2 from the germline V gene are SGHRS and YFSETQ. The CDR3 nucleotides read TGTGCCAGCAGCCAAACTAGCGGTAGCTCCTACAATGAGCAGTTCTTC. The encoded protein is CASSQTSGSSYNEQFF.

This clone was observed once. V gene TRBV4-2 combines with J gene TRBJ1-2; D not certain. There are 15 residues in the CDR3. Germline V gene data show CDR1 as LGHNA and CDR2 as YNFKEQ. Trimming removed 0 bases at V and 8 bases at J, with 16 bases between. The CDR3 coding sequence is TGTGCCAGCAGCCAAGACCAAAAACCAACGGGAGGCTACACCTTC. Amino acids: CASSQDQKPTGGYTF.

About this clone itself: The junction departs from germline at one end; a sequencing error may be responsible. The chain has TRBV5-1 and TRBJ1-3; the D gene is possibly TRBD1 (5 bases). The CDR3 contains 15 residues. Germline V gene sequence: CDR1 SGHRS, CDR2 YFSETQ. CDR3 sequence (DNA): TGTGCCAGCAGCTTGGTGGGGCTAGCTGGAAACACCATATATTTT. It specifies CASSLVGLAGNTIYF.

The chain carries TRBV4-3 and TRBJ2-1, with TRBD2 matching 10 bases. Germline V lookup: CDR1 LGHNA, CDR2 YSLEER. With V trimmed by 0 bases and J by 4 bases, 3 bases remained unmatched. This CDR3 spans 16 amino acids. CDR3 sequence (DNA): TGCGCCAGCAGCCAAGACACTAGCGGGGTTTACAATGAGCAGTTCTTC. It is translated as CASSQDTSGVYNEQFF.

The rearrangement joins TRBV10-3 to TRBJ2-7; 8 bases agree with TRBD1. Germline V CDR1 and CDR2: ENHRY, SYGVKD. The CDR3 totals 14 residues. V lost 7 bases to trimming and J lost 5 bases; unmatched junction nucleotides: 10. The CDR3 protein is CAITIETGVDEQYV. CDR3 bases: TGTGCCATCACTATCGAGACAGGGGTGGACGAGCAGTACGTC.